This T cell receptor beta chain was captured by sequencing in a study of cytomegalovirus exposure and HLA in healthy donors. Vbeta (60) and Jbeta (13) primers were used in the PCR. Produced via immunoSEQ multiplex PCR; TCRdb's table is partial and in-frame only. The table lists 160,000 or so clones, about 73% of them singletons. The CDR3 runs to 14 residues. Germline loops: CDR1 SGDLS, CDR2 YYNGEE. Trimming stripped 0 bases from V and 3 bases from J, with 9 bases between. Sample: PBMCs. The source of this sequence is a woman in her thirties or forties in good health and CMV-seronegative. The V call is TRBV9, the J call TRBJ1-1; D gene uncertain. The CDR3 nucleotides are TGTGCCAGCAGCGTAGCGGGGAGGGACACTGAAGCTTTCTTT. It encodes CASSVAGRDTEAFF. The full variable domain, completed using reference TRBV9 and TRBJ1-1, is DSGVTQTPKHLITATGQRVTLRCSPRSGDLSVYWYQQSLDQGLQFLIQYYNGEERAKGNILERFSAQQFPDLHSELNLSSLELGDSALYFCASSVAGRDTEAFFGQGTRLTVV.